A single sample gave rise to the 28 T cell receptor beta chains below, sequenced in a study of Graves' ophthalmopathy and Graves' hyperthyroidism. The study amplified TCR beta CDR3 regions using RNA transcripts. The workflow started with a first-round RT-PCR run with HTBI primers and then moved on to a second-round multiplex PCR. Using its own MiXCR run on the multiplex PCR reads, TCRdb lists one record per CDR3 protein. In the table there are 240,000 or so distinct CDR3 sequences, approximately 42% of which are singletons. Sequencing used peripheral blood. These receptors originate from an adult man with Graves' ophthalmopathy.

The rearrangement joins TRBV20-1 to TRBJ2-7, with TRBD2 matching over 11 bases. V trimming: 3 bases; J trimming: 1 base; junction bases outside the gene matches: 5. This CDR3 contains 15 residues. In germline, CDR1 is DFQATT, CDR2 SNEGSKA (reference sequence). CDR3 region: CSASPGLAASYEQYF. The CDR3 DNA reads TGCAGTGCTAGCCCGGGACTAGCGGCTTCCTACGAGCAGTACTTC.

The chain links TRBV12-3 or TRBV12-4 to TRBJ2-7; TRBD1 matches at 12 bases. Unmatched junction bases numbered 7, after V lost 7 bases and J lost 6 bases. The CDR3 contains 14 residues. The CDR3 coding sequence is TGTGCCAGCACCCCCGGGACAGGGGGCGGCGAGCAGTACTTC. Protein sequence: CASTPGTGGGEQYF.

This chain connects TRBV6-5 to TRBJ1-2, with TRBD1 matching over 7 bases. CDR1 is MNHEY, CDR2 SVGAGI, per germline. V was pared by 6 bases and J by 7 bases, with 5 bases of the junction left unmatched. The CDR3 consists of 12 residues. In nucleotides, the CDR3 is TGTGCCAGCAGGACAGGGTTAGCTGGCTACACCTTC. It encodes CASRTGLAGYTF.

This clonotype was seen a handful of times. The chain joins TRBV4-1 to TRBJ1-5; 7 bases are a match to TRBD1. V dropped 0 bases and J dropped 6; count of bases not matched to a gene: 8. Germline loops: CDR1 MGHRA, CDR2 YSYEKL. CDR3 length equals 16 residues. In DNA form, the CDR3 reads TGCGCCAGCAGCCAAGAGACAGGGAGGATCCCTCAGCCCCAGCATTTT. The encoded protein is CASSQETGRIPQPQHF.

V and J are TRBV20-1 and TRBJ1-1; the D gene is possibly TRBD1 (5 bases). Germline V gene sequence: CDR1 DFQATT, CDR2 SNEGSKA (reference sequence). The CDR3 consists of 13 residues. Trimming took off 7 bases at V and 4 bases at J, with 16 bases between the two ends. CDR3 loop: CSVGGQGGTEAFF. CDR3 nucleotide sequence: TGCAGTGTTGGAGGGCAGGGAGGCACTGAAGCTTTCTTT.

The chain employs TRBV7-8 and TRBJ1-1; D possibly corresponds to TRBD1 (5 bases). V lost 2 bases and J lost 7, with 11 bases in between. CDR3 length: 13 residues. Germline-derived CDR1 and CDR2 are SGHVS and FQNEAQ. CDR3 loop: CASSLRDGDEAFF. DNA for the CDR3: TGTGCCAGCAGCTTACGGGACGGGGATGAAGCTTTCTTT. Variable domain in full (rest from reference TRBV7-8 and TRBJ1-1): GAGVSQSPRYKVAKRGQDVALRCDPISGHVSLFWYQQALGQGPEFLTYFQNEAQLDKSGLPSDRFFAERPEGSVSTLKIQRTQQEDSAVYLCASSLRDGDEAFFGQGTRLTVV.

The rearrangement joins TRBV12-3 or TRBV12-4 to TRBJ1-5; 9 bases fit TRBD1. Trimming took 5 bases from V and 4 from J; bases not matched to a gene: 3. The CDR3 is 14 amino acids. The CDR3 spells CASSIGQGNQPQHF. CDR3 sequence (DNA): TGTGCCAGCAGTATAGGACAGGGGAATCAGCCCCAGCATTTT.

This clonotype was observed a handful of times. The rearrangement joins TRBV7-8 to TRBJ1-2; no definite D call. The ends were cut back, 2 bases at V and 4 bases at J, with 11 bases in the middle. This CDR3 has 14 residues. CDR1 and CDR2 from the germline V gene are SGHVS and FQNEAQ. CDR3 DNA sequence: TGTGCCAGCAGCTTATCTGCAGGTGCCTATGGCTACACCTTC. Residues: CASSLSAGAYGYTF. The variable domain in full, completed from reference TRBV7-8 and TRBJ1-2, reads GAGVSQSPRYKVAKRGQDVALRCDPISGHVSLFWYQQALGQGPEFLTYFQNEAQLDKSGLPSDRFFAERPEGSVSTLKIQRTQQEDSAVYLCASSLSAGAYGYTFGSGTRLTVV.

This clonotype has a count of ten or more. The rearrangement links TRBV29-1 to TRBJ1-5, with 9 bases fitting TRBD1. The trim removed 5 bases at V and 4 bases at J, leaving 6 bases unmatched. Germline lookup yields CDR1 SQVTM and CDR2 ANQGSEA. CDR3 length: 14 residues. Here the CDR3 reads CSVMTGGGNQPQHF. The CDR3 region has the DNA TGCAGCGTTATGACAGGGGGAGGTAATCAGCCCCAGCATTTT.

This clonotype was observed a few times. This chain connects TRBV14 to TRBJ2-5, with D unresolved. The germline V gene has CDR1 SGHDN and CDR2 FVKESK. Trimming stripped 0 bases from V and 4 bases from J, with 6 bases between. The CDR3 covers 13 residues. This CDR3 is CASSQDRGETQYF. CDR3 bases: TGTGCCAGCAGCCAAGATCGAGGAGAGACCCAGTACTTC.

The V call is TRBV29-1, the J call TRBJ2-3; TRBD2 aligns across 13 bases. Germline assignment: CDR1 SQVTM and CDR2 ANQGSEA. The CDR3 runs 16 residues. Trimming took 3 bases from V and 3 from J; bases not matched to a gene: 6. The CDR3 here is CSVDWGLAGSTDTQYF. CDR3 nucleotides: TGCAGCGTTGATTGGGGACTAGCGGGATCGACAGATACGCAGTATTTT.

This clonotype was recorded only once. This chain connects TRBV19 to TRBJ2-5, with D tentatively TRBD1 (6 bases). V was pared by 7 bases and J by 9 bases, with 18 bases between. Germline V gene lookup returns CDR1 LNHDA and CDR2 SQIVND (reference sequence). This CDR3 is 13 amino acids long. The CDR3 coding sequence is TGTGCCAGTACGGGCGAGGGCTGGGGGCCCCAGTACTTC. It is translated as CASTGEGWGPQYF.

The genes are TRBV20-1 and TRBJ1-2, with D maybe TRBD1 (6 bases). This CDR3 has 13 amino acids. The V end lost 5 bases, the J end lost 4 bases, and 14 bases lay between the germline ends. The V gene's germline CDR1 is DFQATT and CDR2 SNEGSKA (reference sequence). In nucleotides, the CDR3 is TGCAGTGCTTCACTACAGGGCCGCTATGGCTACACCTTC. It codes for CSASLQGRYGYTF.

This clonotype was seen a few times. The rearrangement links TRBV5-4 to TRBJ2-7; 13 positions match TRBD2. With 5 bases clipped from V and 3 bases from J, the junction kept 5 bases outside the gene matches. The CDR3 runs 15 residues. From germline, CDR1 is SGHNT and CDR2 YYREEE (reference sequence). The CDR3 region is CASSWTSGSIYEQYF. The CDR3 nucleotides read TGTGCCAGCAGTTGGACTAGCGGGAGTATCTACGAGCAGTACTTC.

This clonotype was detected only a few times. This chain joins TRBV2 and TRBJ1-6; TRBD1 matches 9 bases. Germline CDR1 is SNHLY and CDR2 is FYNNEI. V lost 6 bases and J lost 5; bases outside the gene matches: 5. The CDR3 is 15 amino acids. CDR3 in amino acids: CASRDRGTNNSPLHF. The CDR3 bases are TGTGCCAGCAGAGACAGGGGGACTAATAATTCACCCCTCCACTTT.

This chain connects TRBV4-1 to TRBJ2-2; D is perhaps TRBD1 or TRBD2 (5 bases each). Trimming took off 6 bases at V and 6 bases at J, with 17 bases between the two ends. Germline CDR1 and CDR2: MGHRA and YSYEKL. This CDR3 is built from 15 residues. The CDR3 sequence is CASRDPGRGSGELFF. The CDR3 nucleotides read TGCGCCAGCAGAGATCCGGGACGTGGGTCCGGGGAGCTGTTTTTT.

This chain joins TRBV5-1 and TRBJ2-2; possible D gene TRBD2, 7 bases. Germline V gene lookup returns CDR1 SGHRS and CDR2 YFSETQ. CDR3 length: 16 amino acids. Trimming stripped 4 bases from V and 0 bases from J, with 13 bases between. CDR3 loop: CASSPSGGANTGELFF. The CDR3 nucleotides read TGCGCCAGCAGCCCATCGGGGGGCGCGAACACCGGGGAGCTGTTTTTT.

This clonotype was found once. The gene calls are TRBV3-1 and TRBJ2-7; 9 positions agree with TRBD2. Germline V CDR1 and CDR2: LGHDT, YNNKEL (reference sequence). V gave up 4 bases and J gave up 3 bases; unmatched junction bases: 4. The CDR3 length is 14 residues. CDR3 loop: CASSRGSGGYEQYF. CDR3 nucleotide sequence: TGTGCCAGCAGCCGGGGTAGCGGGGGCTACGAGCAGTACTTC.

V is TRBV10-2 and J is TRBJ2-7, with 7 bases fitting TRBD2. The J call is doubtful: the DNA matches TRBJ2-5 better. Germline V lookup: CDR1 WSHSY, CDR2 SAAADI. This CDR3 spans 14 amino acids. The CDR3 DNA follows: TGCGCCAGCGCCCCGGGACTACCAAAAGAGACCCAGTACTTC. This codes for CASAPGLPKETQYF.

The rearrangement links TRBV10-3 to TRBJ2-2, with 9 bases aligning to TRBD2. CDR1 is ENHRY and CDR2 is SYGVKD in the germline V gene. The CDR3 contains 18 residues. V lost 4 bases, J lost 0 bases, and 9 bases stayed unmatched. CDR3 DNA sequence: TGTGCCATCAGTGGCGGCCGGGGACTAGCAACGAACACCGGGGAGCTGTTTTTT. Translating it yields CAISGGRGLATNTGELFF.

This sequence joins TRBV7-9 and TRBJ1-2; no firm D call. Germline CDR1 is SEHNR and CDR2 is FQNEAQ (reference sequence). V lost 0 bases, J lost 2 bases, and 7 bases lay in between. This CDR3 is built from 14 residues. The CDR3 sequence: CASSLANTNYGYTF. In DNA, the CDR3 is TGTGCCAGCAGCTTAGCAAACACCAACTATGGCTACACCTTC. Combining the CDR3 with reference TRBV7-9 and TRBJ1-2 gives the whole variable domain DTGVSQNPRHKITKRGQNVTFRCDPISEHNRLYWYRQTLGQGPEFLTYFQNEAQLEKSRLLSDRFSAERPKGSFSTLEIQRTEQGDSAMYLCASSLANTNYGYTFGSGTRLTVV.

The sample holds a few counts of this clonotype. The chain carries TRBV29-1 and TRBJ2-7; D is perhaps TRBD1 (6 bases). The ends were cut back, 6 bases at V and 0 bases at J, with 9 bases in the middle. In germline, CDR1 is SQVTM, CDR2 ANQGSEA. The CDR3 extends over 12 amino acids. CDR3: CSVRQDSYEQYF. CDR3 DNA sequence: TGCAGCGTCAGACAGGACTCCTACGAGCAGTACTTC.

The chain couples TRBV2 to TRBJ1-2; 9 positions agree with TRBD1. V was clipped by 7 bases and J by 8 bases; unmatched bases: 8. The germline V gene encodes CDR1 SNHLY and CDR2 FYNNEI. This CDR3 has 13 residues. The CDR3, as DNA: TGTGCCAGCAACACAGGGGGCTGGTTCGGCTACACCTTC. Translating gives CASNTGGWFGYTF.

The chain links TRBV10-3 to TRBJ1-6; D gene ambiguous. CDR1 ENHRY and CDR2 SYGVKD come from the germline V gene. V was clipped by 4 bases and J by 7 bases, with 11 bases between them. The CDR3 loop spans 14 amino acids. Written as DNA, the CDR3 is TGTGCCATCAGTGCGGAGGGTCCAAATTCACCCCTCCACTTT. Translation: CAISAEGPNSPLHF.

The CDR3 DNA is TGCGCCAGCAGCCAAGCAGGGGGGGCTGGCGAGCAGTACTTC. Residues: CASSQAGGAGEQYF. The V and J genes are TRBV4-1 and TRBJ2-7, with D perhaps TRBD1 or TRBD2 (7 bases each). V lost 1 base and J lost 6, with 13 bases in between. The CDR3 is made up of 14 amino acids. Germline V gene lookup returns CDR1 MGHRA and CDR2 YSYEKL.

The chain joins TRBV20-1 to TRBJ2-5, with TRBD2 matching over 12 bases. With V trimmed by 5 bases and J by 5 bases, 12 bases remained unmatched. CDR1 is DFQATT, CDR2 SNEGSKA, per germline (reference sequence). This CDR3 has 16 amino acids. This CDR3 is CSALDLRLAGEETQYF. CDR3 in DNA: TGCAGTGCTCTGGACTTACGACTAGCGGGGGAGGAGACCCAGTACTTC.

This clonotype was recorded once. The CDR3 DNA is TGTGCCAGCAGACGCCGACAGGGCCAAGAGACCCAGTACTTC. Translated, it gives CASRRRQGQETQYF. V and J are TRBV6-6 and TRBJ2-5, with TRBD1 matching over 7 bases. V was pared by 6 bases and J by 1 base, with 5 bases of the junction left unmatched. The CDR3 consists of 14 residues. Looked up from germline, CDR1 is MNHNY and CDR2 is SVGAGI (reference sequence).

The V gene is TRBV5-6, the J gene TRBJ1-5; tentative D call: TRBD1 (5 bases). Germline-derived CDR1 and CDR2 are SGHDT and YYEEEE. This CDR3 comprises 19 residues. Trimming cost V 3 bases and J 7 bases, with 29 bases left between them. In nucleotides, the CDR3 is TGTGCCAGCAGCTCACGGGACCCGGGACTGGGCTGGTTTCGGCAGCCCCAGCATTTT. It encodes CASSSRDPGLGWFRQPQHF.